The rows below give T cell receptor beta chains drawn from one sample of a study of shared clonotypes between healthy human individuals. Generated by immunoSEQ multiplex PCR, the TCRdb table keeps only in-frame clones and is missing some. The data contain roughly 660,000 clones, 90% of them singletons. Sequenced sample: memory CD8+ T cells from PBMCs. All receptors derive from a young man in good health. Some clones in this sample may be carry-over from other donors' samples. Each CDR3 is given with its conserved first and last residue. The D gene is left open where the match is weak. Some rows mark clone size as missing; the rest say once, few, many or name a class of expanded clone.

j_gene: TRBJ2-7; abundance: NA; d_gene: TRBD2; v_gene: TRBV2; CDR3nt: TGTGCAGCGGCGGGAGATTCCTACGAGCAGTACTTC; CDR3aa: CAAAGDSYEQYF
j_gene: TRBJ2-2; abundance: NA; d_gene: TRBD1; v_gene: TRBV19; CDR3nt: TGTGCCAGTACCTGGGGACAGGGGGCATTAACCGGGGAGCTGTTTTTT; CDR3aa: CASTWGQGALTGELFF
j_gene: TRBJ2-7; abundance: NA; d_gene: NA; v_gene: TRBV7-9; CDR3nt: TGTGCCAGCAGCCCCCCCTGGGACGGGGGCTACGAGCAGTACTTC; CDR3aa: CASSPPWDGGYEQYF
j_gene: TRBJ1-1; abundance: NA; d_gene: NA; v_gene: TRBV9; CDR3nt: TGTGCCAGCAGCGTAGCACAGGGACCGAAAACTGAAGCTTTCTTT; CDR3aa: CASSVAQGPKTEAFF
j_gene: TRBJ2-1; abundance: NA; d_gene: TRBD2; v_gene: TRBV5-1; CDR3nt: TGCGCCAGCAGCTTGGCCGGGACTAAGATAGGCAATGAGCAGTTCTTC; CDR3aa: CASSLAGTKIGNEQFF
j_gene: TRBJ1-6; abundance: NA; d_gene: NA; v_gene: TRBV6-5; CDR3nt: TGTGCCAGCCGGACAGAGTATAATTCACCCCTCCACTTT; CDR3aa: CASRTEYNSPLHF
j_gene: TRBJ1-2; abundance: NA; d_gene: TRBD1; v_gene: TRBV7-9; CDR3nt: TGTGCCAGCAGCGACCGGGACAGGGGTCTGGGCTACACCTTC; CDR3aa: CASSDRDRGLGYTF
j_gene: TRBJ2-2; abundance: few; d_gene: NA; v_gene: TRBV7-3; CDR3nt: TGTGCCAGCAGCTTATACGGTTCCGGGGAGCTGTTTTTT; CDR3aa: CASSLYGSGELFF
j_gene: TRBJ1-4; abundance: NA; d_gene: NA; v_gene: TRBV5-1; CDR3nt: TGCGCCAGCAGCGGCGATAGGGGATTTAATGAAAAACTGTTTTTT; CDR3aa: CASSGDRGFNEKLFF
j_gene: TRBJ1-5; abundance: few; d_gene: NA; v_gene: TRBV7-9; CDR3nt: TGTGCCAGCAGCTTAGCAGGGGATCAGCCCCAGCATTTT; CDR3aa: CASSLAGDQPQHF
j_gene: TRBJ2-5; abundance: NA; d_gene: NA; v_gene: TRBV15; CDR3nt: TGTGCCACCAGCAGAGTGAAGAATCCGCAAGAGACCCAGTACTTC; CDR3aa: CATSRVKNPQETQYF
j_gene: TRBJ2-1; abundance: NA; d_gene: TRBD1; v_gene: TRBV25-1; CDR3nt: TGTGCCAGCAGTTATTCCGGGACAGAAGCCTACAATGAGCAGTTCTTC; CDR3aa: CASSYSGTEAYNEQFF
j_gene: TRBJ2-3; abundance: NA; d_gene: TRBD2; v_gene: TRBV27; CDR3nt: TGTGCCAGCAGTTTAATGGGTCTAGCGGGACTCACAGATACGCAGTATTTT; CDR3aa: CASSLMGLAGLTDTQYF
j_gene: TRBJ2-1; abundance: NA; d_gene: NA; v_gene: TRBV13; CDR3nt: TGTGCCAGCAGCGTCGGGTACAATGAGCAGTTCTTC; CDR3aa: CASSVGYNEQFF
j_gene: TRBJ2-2; abundance: NA; d_gene: NA; v_gene: TRBV15; CDR3nt: TGTGCCACCAGCAGTTTCAAATCCAGGGGCCCCGGGGAGCTGTTTTTT; CDR3aa: CATSSFKSRGPGELFF
j_gene: TRBJ1-1; abundance: few; d_gene: NA; v_gene: TRBV27; CDR3nt: TGTGCCAGCAGCCTGGGGGGGGTGGGCACTGAAGCTTTCTTT; CDR3aa: CASSLGGVGTEAFF
j_gene: TRBJ2-7; abundance: NA; d_gene: NA; v_gene: TRBV29-1; CDR3nt: TGCAGCGTTGAGATTGCCTCCCCCTTCGGGTACGAGCAGTACTTC; CDR3aa: CSVEIASPFGYEQYF
j_gene: TRBJ2-7; abundance: NA; d_gene: NA; v_gene: TRBV2; CDR3nt: TGTGCCAGAAAGGACAAGGCGGTTGAGCAGTACTTC; CDR3aa: CARKDKAVEQYF
j_gene: TRBJ2-7; abundance: NA; d_gene: TRBD2; v_gene: TRBV7-9; CDR3nt: TGTGCCAGCAGCCCTGCCCCGCGGGAGAGAGAGCAGTACTTC; CDR3aa: CASSPAPREREQYF
j_gene: TRBJ2-3; abundance: NA; d_gene: NA; v_gene: TRBV4-1; CDR3nt: TGCGCCAGCAGCCAAGCCGAGATTTCTATGGCAGATACGCAGTATTTT; CDR3aa: CASSQAEISMADTQYF
j_gene: TRBJ2-2; abundance: NA; d_gene: TRBD2; v_gene: TRBV11-1; CDR3nt: TGTGCCAGCAGCTTTACTAGCGGGACCACCGGGGAGCTGTTTTTT; CDR3aa: CASSFTSGTTGELFF
j_gene: TRBJ2-4; abundance: NA; d_gene: NA; v_gene: TRBV6-9; CDR3nt: TGTGCCAGCAATTGGGTAAGGGGGAACATTCAGTACTTC; CDR3aa: CASNWVRGNIQYF
j_gene: TRBJ2-3; abundance: NA; d_gene: NA; v_gene: TRBV9; CDR3nt: TGTGCCAGCAGCGTTGGCCGTCCGGATACGCAGTATTTT; CDR3aa: CASSVGRPDTQYF
j_gene: TRBJ1-1; abundance: NA; d_gene: TRBD1; v_gene: TRBV28; CDR3nt: TGTGCCAGCAGTTACAGACAGGGACAGAACACTGAAGCTTTCTTT; CDR3aa: CASSYRQGQNTEAFF
j_gene: TRBJ2-7; abundance: NA; d_gene: NA; v_gene: TRBV13; CDR3nt: TGTGCCAGCAGCTTAATCTCTAGACCCTACGAGCAGTACTTC; CDR3aa: CASSLISRPYEQYF
j_gene: TRBJ2-3; abundance: NA; d_gene: NA; v_gene: TRBV11-1; CDR3nt: TGTGCCAGCAGCTGGGGGCTAGCGAGCACAGATACGCAGTATTTT; CDR3aa: CASSWGLASTDTQYF
j_gene: TRBJ2-5; abundance: NA; d_gene: NA; v_gene: TRBV7-8; CDR3nt: TGTGCCAGCAGCACCAGAACAGGGTCGCGACAAGAGACCCAGTACTTC; CDR3aa: CASSTRTGSRQETQYF
j_gene: TRBJ2-1; abundance: NA; d_gene: TRBD1; v_gene: TRBV15; CDR3nt: TGTGCCACCAGCGTCGGGACAGCCACCTACAATGAGCAGTTCTTC; CDR3aa: CATSVGTATYNEQFF
j_gene: TRBJ2-3; abundance: NA; d_gene: TRBD1; v_gene: TRBV27; CDR3nt: TGTGCCAGCCGAGGGCCAGGGGGTAGCACAGATACGCAGTATTTT; CDR3aa: CASRGPGGSTDTQYF
j_gene: TRBJ1-2; abundance: NA; d_gene: NA; v_gene: TRBV12-5; CDR3nt: TGTGCTAGTGGCTCCGGGACATTCGAGTCAAGCTACACCTTC; CDR3aa: CASGSGTFESSYTF
j_gene: TRBJ1-3; abundance: NA; d_gene: TRBD1; v_gene: TRBV7-9; CDR3nt: TGTGCCAGCAGCGAGCGACAGGGGGCATTAGGAAACACCATATATTTT; CDR3aa: CASSERQGALGNTIYF
j_gene: TRBJ2-2; abundance: NA; d_gene: TRBD2; v_gene: TRBV7-2; CDR3nt: TGTGCCAGCAGCCCTCGACTAGCAACCCCAGGGGAGCTGTTTTTT; CDR3aa: CASSPRLATPGELFF
j_gene: TRBJ1-2; abundance: few; d_gene: NA; v_gene: TRBV6-5; CDR3nt: TGTGCCAGCAGTTACCAGGGGAGAAACTATGGCTACACCTTC; CDR3aa: CASSYQGRNYGYTF
j_gene: TRBJ2-7; abundance: NA; d_gene: TRBD2; v_gene: TRBV28; CDR3nt: TGTGCCAGCAGTTTTTTTCCTAGCGGGAGGTGGGAGCAGTACTTC; CDR3aa: CASSFFPSGRWEQYF
j_gene: TRBJ2-2; abundance: NA; d_gene: NA; v_gene: TRBV5-8; CDR3nt: TGTGCCAGCAGCGTTCAGAGAAGGACCGGGGAGCTGTTTTTT; CDR3aa: CASSVQRRTGELFF
j_gene: TRBJ1-1; abundance: NA; d_gene: TRBD1; v_gene: TRBV7-9; CDR3nt: TGTGCCAGCAGCGAGAACAGGGGTGGGATGAACACTGAAGCTTTCTTT; CDR3aa: CASSENRGGMNTEAFF
j_gene: TRBJ2-7; abundance: NA; d_gene: TRBD1; v_gene: TRBV15; CDR3nt: TGTGCCACCAGTATCGCGCAGGGGGCTAGGGAGCAGTACTTC; CDR3aa: CATSIAQGAREQYF
j_gene: TRBJ1-2; abundance: NA; d_gene: NA; v_gene: TRBV11-2; CDR3nt: TGTGCCAGCAGCGCCCCGGGACAAGGGGCTAACTATGGCTACACCTTC; CDR3aa: CASSAPGQGANYGYTF
j_gene: TRBJ2-7; abundance: NA; d_gene: NA; v_gene: TRBV29-1; CDR3nt: TGCAGCGTTGCATTCAGGGTCTCCTACGAGCAGTACTTC; CDR3aa: CSVAFRVSYEQYF
j_gene: TRBJ1-1; abundance: NA; d_gene: TRBD1; v_gene: TRBV27; CDR3nt: TGTGCCAGCAGTTTATCGGCAACAGGGGGAACTGAAGCTTTCTTT; CDR3aa: CASSLSATGGTEAFF
j_gene: TRBJ2-3; abundance: NA; d_gene: TRBD2; v_gene: TRBV7-9; CDR3nt: TGTGCCAGCAGCTTAGTCTTGGCGGGAGGGCGGGGCACAGATACGCAGTATTTT; CDR3aa: CASSLVLAGGRGTDTQYF
j_gene: TRBJ2-5; abundance: NA; d_gene: TRBD1; v_gene: TRBV10-2; CDR3nt: TGCGCCAGCAGTGGTGCCTTTTCCCGGGACAGGCCGAAGTATCCCCAAGAGACCCAGTACTTC; CDR3aa: CASSGAFSRDRPKYPQETQYF
j_gene: TRBJ1-5; abundance: NA; d_gene: NA; v_gene: TRBV7-9; CDR3nt: TGTGCCAGCAGCTTAGGGGGACGGAATCAGCCCCAGCATTTT; CDR3aa: CASSLGGRNQPQHF
j_gene: TRBJ1-1; abundance: NA; d_gene: NA; v_gene: TRBV14; CDR3nt: TGTGCCAGCAGCCAAGATCTGCGGGGCGAAAGGAATGAAGCTTTCTTT; CDR3aa: CASSQDLRGERNEAFF
j_gene: TRBJ2-5; abundance: NA; d_gene: NA; v_gene: TRBV7-2; CDR3nt: TGTGCCGACGGGGTGAGGTCAGGGGAGACCCAGTACTTC; CDR3aa: CADGVRSGETQYF
j_gene: TRBJ2-7; abundance: once; d_gene: NA; v_gene: TRBV10-3; CDR3nt: TGTGCCATCAGTGATCGAGGGACATACGAGCAGTACTTC; CDR3aa: CAISDRGTYEQYF
j_gene: TRBJ2-3; abundance: NA; d_gene: NA; v_gene: TRBV4-3; CDR3nt: TGCGCCAGCAGCCAAGAGGCGGGAAGCACAGATACGCAGTATTTT; CDR3aa: CASSQEAGSTDTQYF
j_gene: TRBJ1-2; abundance: once; d_gene: TRBD1; v_gene: TRBV7-9; CDR3nt: TGTGCCAGCAGCTTAGAGGACAGGGGCCCCCGGCGGGACTATGGCTACACCTTC; CDR3aa: CASSLEDRGPRRDYGYTF
j_gene: TRBJ1-1; abundance: NA; d_gene: TRBD1; v_gene: TRBV27; CDR3nt: TGTGCCAGCAGTTTCCGGGGACAGGGGAACACTGAAGCTTTCTTT; CDR3aa: CASSFRGQGNTEAFF
j_gene: TRBJ2-7; abundance: NA; d_gene: TRBD2; v_gene: TRBV11-2; CDR3nt: TGTGCCAGCAGCCCAACCGGGACTAGCGCCCACTACGAGCAGTACTTC; CDR3aa: CASSPTGTSAHYEQYF
j_gene: TRBJ2-3; abundance: NA; d_gene: NA; v_gene: TRBV27; CDR3nt: TGTGCCAGTACAGGGTCAGATACGCAGTATTTT; CDR3aa: CASTGSDTQYF
j_gene: TRBJ1-1; abundance: NA; d_gene: NA; v_gene: TRBV6-4; CDR3nt: TGTGCCAGCAGTTCCGGGCCCTCGGGGAACACTGAAGCTTTCTTT; CDR3aa: CASSSGPSGNTEAFF
j_gene: TRBJ1-4; abundance: NA; d_gene: NA; v_gene: TRBV2; CDR3nt: TGTGCCAGCAGTGGCCCTAGGGGGGCCAGGGAGAATGAAAAACTGTTTTTT; CDR3aa: CASSGPRGARENEKLFF
j_gene: TRBJ2-2; abundance: NA; d_gene: NA; v_gene: TRBV28; CDR3nt: TGTGCCAGCAGTTTCTACCTAGGGGGGACTAACACCGGGGAGCTGTTTTTT; CDR3aa: CASSFYLGGTNTGELFF
j_gene: TRBJ1-2; abundance: NA; d_gene: NA; v_gene: TRBV7-9; CDR3nt: TGTGCCAGCAGCTTTGGTCCAAGGAACTATGGCTACACCTTC; CDR3aa: CASSFGPRNYGYTF
j_gene: TRBJ2-1; abundance: NA; d_gene: NA; v_gene: TRBV5-6; CDR3nt: TGTGCCAGCAGCCTTGCCAATGAGCAGTTCTTC; CDR3aa: CASSLANEQFF
j_gene: TRBJ2-3; abundance: NA; d_gene: NA; v_gene: TRBV10-3; CDR3nt: TGTGCCATCAGTTCGACAGCCAGCACAGATACGCAGTATTTT; CDR3aa: CAISSTASTDTQYF
j_gene: TRBJ1-2; abundance: NA; d_gene: NA; v_gene: TRBV6-5; CDR3nt: TGTGCCAGCAGTTACTCCAAACTCGGCGTAGACTATGGCTACACCTTC; CDR3aa: CASSYSKLGVDYGYTF
j_gene: TRBJ2-5; abundance: NA; d_gene: TRBD2; v_gene: TRBV7-3; CDR3nt: TGTGCCAGCAGCCACGGGACTAGCGGGAGGAAGACCCAGTACTTC; CDR3aa: CASSHGTSGRKTQYF